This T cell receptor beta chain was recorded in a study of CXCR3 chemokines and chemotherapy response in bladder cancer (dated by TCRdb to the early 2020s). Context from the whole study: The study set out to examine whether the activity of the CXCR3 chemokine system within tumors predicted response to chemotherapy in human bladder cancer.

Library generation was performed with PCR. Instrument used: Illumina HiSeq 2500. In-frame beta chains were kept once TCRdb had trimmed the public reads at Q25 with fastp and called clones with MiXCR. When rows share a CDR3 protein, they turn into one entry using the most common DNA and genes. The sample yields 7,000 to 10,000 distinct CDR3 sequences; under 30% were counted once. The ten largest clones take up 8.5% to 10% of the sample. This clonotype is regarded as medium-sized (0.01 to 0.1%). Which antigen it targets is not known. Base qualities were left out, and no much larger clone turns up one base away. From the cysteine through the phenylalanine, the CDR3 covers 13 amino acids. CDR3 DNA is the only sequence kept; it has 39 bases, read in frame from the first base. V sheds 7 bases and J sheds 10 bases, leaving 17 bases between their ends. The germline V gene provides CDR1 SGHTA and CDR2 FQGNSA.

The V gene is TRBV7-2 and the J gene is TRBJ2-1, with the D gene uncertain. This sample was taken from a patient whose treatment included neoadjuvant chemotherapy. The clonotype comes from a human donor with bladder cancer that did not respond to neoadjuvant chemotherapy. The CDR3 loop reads CASTPPAGLEQFF. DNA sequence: TGTGCCAGCACCCCACCGGCCGGGCTCGAGCAGTTCTTC. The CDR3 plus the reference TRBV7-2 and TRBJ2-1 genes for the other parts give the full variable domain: GAGVSQSPSNKVTEKGKDVELRCDPISGHTALYWYRQSLGQGLEFLIYFQGNSAPDKSGLPSDRFSAERTGGSVSTLTIQRTQQEDSAVYLCASTPPAGLEQFFGPGTRLTVL.